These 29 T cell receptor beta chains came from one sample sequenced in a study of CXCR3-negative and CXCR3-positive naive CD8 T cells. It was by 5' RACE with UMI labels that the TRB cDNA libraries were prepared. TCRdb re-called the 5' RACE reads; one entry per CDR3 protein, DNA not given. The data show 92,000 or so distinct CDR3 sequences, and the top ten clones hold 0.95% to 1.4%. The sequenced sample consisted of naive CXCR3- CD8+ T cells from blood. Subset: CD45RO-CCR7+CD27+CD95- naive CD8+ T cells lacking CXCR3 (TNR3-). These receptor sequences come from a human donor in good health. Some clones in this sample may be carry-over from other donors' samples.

The CDR3 reads CSADRNTGELFF. This chain joins TRBV29-1 and TRBJ2-2; there is no DNA to check the TCRdb D call of TRBD1. The V gene's germline CDR1 is SQVTM and CDR2 ANQGSEA. The CDR3 totals 12 residues.

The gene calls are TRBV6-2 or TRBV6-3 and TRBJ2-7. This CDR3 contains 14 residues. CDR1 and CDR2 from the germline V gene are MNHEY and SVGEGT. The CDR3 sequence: CASSEMGWSYEQYF.

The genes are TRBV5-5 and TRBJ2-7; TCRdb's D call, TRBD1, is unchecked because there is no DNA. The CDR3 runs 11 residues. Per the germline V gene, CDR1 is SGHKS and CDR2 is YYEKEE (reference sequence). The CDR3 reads CASSQAGTGVF.

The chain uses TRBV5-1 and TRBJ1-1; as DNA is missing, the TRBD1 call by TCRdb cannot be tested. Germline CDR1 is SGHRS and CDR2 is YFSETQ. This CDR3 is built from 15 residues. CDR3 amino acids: CASSLTDSVNTEAFF.

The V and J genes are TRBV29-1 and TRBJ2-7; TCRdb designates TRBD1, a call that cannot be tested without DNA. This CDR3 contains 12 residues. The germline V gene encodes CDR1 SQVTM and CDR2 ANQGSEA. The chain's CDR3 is CSVEGQGNVQYF.

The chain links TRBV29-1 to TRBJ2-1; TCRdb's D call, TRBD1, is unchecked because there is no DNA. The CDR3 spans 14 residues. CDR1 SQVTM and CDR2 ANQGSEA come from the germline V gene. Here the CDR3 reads CSVEGHGPDNEQFF.

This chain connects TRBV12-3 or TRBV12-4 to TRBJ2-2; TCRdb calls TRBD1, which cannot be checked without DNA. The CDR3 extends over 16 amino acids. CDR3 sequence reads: CASSQTAPLGGGELFF.

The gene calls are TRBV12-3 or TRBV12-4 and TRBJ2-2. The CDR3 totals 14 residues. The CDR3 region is CASSYMGGPGELFF.

The CDR3 sequence: CSVSPLTTTDTQYF. The chain uses TRBV29-1 and TRBJ2-3; TCRdb's D gene call, TRBD2, goes unchecked for lack of DNA. CDR1 is SQVTM and CDR2 is ANQGSEA in the germline V gene. The CDR3 totals 14 residues.

CDR3 residues: CASSPAGGPPDTQYF. V gene TRBV5-4 combines with J gene TRBJ2-3; the D call of TRBD2 rests on TCRdb alone, since no DNA is present to check it. The CDR3 has 15 residues. Germline CDR1 SGHNT, CDR2 YYREEE (reference sequence).

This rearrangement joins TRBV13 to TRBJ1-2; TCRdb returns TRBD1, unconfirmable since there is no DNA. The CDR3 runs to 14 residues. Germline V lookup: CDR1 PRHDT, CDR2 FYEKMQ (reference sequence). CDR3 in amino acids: CASSLDRGPYGYTF.

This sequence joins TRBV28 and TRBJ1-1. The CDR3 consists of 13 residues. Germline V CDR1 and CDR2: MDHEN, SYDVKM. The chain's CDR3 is CASSFEMNTEAFF.

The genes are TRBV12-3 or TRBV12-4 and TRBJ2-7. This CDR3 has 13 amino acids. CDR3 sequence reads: CASSFSVGYEQYF.

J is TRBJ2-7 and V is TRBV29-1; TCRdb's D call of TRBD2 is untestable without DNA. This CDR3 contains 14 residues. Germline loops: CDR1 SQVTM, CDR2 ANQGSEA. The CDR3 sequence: CSVEVPGTLGGQYF.

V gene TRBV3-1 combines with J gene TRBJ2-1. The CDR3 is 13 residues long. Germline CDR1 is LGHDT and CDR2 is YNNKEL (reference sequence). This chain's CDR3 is CASGSTVENEQFF.

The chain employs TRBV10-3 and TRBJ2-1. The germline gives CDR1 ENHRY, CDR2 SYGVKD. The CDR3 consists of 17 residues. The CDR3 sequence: CAISESRRVQDYNEQFF.

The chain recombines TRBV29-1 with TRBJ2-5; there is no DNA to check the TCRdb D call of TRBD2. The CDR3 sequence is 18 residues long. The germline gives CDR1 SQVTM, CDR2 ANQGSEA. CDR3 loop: CSVNGLAGGRNFLETQYF.

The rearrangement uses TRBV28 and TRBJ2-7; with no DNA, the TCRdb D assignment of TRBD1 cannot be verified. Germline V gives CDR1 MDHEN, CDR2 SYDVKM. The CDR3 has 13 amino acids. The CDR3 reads CASTRGQDYEQYF. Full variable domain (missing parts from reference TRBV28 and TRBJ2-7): DVKVTQSSRYLVKRTGEKVFLECVQDMDHENMFWYRQDPGLGLRLIYFSYDVKMKEKGDIPEGYSVSREKKERFSLILESASTNQTSMYLCASTRGQDYEQYFGPGTRLTVT.

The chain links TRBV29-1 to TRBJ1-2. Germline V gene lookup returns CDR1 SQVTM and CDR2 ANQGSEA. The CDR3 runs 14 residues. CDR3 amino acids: CSVDYPSLNYGYTF.

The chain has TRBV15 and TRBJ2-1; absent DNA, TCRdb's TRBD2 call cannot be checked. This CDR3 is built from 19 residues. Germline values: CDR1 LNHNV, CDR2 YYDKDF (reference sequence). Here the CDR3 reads CATSRTGTSGGDSYNEQFF.

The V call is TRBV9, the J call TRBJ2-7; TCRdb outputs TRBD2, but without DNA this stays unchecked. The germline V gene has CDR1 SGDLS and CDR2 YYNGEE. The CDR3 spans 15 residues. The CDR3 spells CASSVDRGSVYEQYF. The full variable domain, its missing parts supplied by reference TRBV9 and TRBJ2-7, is DSGVTQTPKHLITATGQRVTLRCSPRSGDLSVYWYQQSLDQGLQFLIQYYNGEERAKGNILERFSAQQFPDLHSELNLSSLELGDSALYFCASSVDRGSVYEQYFGPGTRLTVT.

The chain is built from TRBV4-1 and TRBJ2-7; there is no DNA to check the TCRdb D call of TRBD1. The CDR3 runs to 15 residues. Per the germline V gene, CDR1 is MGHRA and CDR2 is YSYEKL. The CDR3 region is CASSPLSGTAYEQYF.

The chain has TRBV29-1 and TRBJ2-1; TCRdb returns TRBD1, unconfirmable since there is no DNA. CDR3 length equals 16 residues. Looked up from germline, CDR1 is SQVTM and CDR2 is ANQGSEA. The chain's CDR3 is CSVLLWTGDPESSEFF.

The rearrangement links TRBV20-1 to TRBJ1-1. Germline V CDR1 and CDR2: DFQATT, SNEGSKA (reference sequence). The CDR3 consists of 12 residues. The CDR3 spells CSALRQNTEAFF.

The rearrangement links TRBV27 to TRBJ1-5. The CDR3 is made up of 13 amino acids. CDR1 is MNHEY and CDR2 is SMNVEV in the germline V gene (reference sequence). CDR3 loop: CASSFGLRAPQHF.

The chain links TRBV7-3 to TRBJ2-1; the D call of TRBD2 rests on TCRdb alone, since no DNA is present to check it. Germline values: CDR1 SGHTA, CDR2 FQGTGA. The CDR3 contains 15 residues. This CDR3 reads CASSPGLAAYNEQFF.

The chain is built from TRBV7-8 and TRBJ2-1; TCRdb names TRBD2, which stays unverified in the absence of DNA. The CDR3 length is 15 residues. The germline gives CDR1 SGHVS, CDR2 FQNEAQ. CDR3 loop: CASRSASGGANEQFF.

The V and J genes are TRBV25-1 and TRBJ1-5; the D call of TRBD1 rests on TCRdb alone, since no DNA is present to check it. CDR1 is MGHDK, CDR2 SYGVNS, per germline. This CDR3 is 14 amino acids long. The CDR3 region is CASSEPGTSGPQHF.

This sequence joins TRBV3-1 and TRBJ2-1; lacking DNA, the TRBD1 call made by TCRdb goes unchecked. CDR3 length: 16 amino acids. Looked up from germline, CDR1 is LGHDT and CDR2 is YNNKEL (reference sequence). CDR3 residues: CASSQSRTGVYNEQFF.